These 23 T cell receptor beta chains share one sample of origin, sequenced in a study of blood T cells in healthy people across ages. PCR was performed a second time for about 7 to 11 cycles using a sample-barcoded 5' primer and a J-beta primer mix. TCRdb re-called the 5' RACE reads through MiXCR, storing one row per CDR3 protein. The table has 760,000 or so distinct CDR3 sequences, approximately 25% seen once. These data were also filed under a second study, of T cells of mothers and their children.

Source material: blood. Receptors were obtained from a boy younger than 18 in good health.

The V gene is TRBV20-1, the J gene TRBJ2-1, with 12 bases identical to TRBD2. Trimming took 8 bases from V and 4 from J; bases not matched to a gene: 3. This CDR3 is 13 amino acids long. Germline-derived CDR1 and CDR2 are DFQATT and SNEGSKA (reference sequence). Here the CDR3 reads CSPGLAGYNEQFF. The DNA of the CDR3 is TGCAGTCCTGGACTAGCGGGATACAATGAGCAGTTCTTC.

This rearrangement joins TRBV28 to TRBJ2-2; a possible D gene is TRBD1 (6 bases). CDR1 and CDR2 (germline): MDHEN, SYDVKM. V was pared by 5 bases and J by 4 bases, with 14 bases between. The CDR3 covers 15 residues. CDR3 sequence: CASSPGQRPTGELFF. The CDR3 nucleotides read TGTGCCAGCAGTCCCGGACAGCGGCCCACCGGGGAGCTGTTTTTT.

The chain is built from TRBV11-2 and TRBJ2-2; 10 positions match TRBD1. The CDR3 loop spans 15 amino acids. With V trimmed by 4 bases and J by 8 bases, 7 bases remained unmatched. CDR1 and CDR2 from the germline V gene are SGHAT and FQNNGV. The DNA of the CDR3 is TGTGCCAGCAGCTACCGGGGGACAGGGGAAGGGGAGCTGTTTTTT. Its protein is CASSYRGTGEGELFF.

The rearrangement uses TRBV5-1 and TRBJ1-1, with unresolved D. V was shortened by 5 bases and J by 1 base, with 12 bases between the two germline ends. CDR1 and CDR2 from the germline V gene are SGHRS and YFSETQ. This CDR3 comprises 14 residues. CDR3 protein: CASSYYGGNTEAFF. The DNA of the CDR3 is TGCGCCAGCAGTTACTACGGTGGGAACACTGAAGCTTTCTTT.

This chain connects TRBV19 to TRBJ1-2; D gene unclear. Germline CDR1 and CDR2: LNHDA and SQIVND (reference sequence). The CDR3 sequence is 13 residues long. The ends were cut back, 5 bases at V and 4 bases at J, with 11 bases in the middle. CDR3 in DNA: TGTGCCAGTAGTGTCGGAGTACCCTATGGCTACACCTTC. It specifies CASSVGVPYGYTF.

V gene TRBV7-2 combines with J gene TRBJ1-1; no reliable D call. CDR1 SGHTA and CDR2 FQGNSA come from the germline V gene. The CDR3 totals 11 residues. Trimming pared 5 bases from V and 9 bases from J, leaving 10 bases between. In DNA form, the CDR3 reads TGTGCCAGCAGCCGAGGGTACAAAGCTTTCTTT. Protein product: CASSRGYKAFF.

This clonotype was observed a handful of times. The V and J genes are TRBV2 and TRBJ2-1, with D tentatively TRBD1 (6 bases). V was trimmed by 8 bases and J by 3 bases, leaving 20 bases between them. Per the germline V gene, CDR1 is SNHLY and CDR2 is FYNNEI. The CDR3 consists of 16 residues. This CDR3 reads CASLALGTTNYNEQFF. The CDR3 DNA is TGTGCCAGCCTCGCACTCGGGACAACCAACTACAATGAGCAGTTCTTC.

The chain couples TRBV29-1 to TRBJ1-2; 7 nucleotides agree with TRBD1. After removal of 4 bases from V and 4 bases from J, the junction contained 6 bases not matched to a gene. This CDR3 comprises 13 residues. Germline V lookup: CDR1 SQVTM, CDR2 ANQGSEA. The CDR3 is CSVVGGGGYGYTF. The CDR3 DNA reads TGCAGCGTTGTAGGGGGCGGGGGCTATGGCTACACCTTC.

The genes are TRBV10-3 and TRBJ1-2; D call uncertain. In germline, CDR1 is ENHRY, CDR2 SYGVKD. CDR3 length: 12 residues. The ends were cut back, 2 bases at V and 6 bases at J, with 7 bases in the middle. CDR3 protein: CAISELDHGYTF. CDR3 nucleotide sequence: TGTGCCATCAGTGAGCTTGATCATGGCTACACCTTC.

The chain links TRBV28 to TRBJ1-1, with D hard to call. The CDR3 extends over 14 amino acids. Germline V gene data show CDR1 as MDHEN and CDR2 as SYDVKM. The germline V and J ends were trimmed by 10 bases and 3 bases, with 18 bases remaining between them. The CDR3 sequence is CATRGGGQYTEAFF. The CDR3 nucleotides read TGTGCCACCCGTGGAGGTGGGCAGTACACTGAAGCTTTCTTT.

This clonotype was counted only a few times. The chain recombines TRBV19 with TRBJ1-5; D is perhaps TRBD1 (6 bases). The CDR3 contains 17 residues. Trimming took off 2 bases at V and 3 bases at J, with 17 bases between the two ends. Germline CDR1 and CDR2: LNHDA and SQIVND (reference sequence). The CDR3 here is CASSILPPGVDNQPQHF. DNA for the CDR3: TGTGCCAGTAGTATATTGCCCCCAGGGGTAGACAATCAGCCCCAGCATTTT.

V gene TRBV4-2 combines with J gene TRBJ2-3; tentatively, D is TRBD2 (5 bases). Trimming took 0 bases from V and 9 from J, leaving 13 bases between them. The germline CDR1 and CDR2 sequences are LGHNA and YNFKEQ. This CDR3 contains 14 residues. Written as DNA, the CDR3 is TGTGCCAGCAGCCAAGAAGTCCGGGGAAACACGCAGTATTTT. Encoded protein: CASSQEVRGNTQYF.

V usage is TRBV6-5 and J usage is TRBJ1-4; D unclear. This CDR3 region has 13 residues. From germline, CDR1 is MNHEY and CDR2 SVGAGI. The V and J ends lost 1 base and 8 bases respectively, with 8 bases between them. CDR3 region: CASSYYSGEKLFF. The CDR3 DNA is TGTGCCAGCAGTTACTACTCCGGCGAAAAACTGTTTTTT.

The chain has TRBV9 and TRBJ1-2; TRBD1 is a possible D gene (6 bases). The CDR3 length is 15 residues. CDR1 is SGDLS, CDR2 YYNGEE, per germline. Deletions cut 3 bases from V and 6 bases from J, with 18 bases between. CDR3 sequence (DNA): TGTGCCAGCAGCGACCCGGGGGGGGCGGGAAATGGCTACACCTTC. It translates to CASSDPGGAGNGYTF.

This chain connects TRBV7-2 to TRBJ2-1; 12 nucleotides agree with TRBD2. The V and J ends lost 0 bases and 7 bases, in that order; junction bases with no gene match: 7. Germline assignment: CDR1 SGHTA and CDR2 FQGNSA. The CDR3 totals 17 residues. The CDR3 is CASSLALLAGGYNEQFF. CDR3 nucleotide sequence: TGTGCCAGCAGCTTAGCGCTTCTAGCGGGGGGGTATAATGAGCAGTTCTTC.

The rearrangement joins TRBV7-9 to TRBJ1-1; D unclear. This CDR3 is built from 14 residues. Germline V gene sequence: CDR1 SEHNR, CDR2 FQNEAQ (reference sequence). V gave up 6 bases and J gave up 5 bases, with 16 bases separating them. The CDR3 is CASSFGWVGTEAFF. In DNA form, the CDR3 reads TGTGCCAGCAGTTTTGGATGGGTAGGAACTGAAGCTTTCTTT.

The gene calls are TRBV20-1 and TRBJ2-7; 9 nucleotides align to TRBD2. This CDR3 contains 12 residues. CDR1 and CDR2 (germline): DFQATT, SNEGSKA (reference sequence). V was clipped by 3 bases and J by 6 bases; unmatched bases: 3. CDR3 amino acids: CSARGLAPEQYF. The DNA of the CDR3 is TGCAGTGCTAGGGGACTAGCCCCCGAGCAGTACTTC.

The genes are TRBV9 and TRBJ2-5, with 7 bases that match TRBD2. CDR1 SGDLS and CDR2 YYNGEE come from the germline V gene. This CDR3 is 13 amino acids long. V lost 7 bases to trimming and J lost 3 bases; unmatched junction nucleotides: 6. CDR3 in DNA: TGTGCCAGCTCGCGGGGGAGCGAAGAGACCCAGTACTTC. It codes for CASSRGSEETQYF.

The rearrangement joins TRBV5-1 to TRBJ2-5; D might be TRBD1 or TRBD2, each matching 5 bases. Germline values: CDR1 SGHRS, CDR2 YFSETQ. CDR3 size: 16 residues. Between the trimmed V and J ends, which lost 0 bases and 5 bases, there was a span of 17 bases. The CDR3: CASSLEGQRGGETQYF. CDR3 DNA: TGCGCCAGCAGCTTGGAAGGACAACGGGGCGGCGAGACCCAGTACTTC.

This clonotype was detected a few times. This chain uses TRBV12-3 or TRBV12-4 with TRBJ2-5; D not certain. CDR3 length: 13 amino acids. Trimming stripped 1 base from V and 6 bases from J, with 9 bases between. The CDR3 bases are TGTGCCAGCAGTTTAGATGCAGCCAAGACCCAGTACTTC. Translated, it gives CASSLDAAKTQYF.

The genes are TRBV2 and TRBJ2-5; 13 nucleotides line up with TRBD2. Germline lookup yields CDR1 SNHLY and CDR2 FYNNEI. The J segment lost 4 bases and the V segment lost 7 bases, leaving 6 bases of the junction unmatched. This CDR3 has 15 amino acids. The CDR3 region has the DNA TGTGCCAGCAAGGGGACTAGCGGGGAGGTAGAGACCCAGTACTTC. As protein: CASKGTSGEVETQYF.

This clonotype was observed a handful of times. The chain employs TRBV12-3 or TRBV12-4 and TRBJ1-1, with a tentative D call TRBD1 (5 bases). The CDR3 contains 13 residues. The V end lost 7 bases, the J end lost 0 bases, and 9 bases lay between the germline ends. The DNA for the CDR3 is TGTGCCAGCACCGGGGCCCTGAACACTGAAGCTTTCTTT. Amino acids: CASTGALNTEAFF.

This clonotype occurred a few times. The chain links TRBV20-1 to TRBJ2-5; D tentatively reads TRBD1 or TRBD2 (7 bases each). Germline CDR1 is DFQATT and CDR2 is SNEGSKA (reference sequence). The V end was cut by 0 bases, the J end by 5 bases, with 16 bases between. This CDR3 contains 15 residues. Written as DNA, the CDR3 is TGCAGTGCTAGAGATGGGAGGGGGCTCGGGGAGACCCAGTACTTC. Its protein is CSARDGRGLGETQYF.